The present T cell receptor (beta chain) was sequenced within a study of T cell clones after liver transplantation. Across the study: In this trial, immunosuppression withdrawal was attempted within 2 years of liver transplant.

The table came from immunoSEQ multiplex PCR; TCRdb's copy has only in-frame clones and leaves some out. This sample has under 20,000 clones, with 80% to 90% found just once. Germline V gene lookup returns CDR1 SGDLS and CDR2 YYNGEE. The V end was cut by 2 bases, the J end by 2 bases, with 14 bases between. The CDR3 spans 16 residues. The sample in question was CD8+ T cells from blood, obtained 45 to 46 months after liver transplant. This chain connects TRBV9 to TRBJ2-1, with D possibly TRBD2 on 5 matching bases. The clonotype originates from a human patient who received a liver transplant. A subset of T cells may come from the graft donor. As DNA, the CDR3 is TGTGCCAGCAGCGTCGACCTAGCAGAAACCTACAATGAGCAGTTCTTC. This encodes CASSVDLAETYNEQFF.